This record covers a single T cell receptor (beta chain). Antigen unknown. This sample is drawn from a study of a mutant IDH1 vaccine in newly diagnosed glioma. The protocol was immunoSEQ multiplex PCR, while the TCRdb copy is restricted to in-frame clones and leaves out a portion. Of about 44,000 clones listed, around 90% were seen once; the top ten hold 3.9%. Germline lookup yields CDR1 SGHTA and CDR2 FQGTGA. V was shortened by 5 bases and J by 10 bases, with 12 bases between the two germline ends. CDR3 size: 13 residues. Time point of the sample: week 23, last vaccination. Vaccine doses each comprised 300 ug of mutant IDH1 20-mer peptide, with topical imiquimod.

The specimen was PBMCs, collected from a glioma patient whose treatment included an IDH1 peptide vaccine. The TCR was taken from a man in his fifties with glioma. This chain connects TRBV7-3 to TRBJ1-6; D is unclear. The CDR3 DNA follows: TGTGCCAGCAGCACCGACATAGGATCACCCCTCCACTTT. As protein: CASSTDIGSPLHF. Supplemented by reference TRBV7-3 and TRBJ1-6, the full variable domain reads GAGVSQTPSNKVTEKGKYVELRCDPISGHTALYWYRQSLGQGPEFLIYFQGTGAADDSGLPNDRFFAVRPEGSVSTLKIQRTERGDSAVYLCASSTDIGSPLHFGNGTRLTVT.